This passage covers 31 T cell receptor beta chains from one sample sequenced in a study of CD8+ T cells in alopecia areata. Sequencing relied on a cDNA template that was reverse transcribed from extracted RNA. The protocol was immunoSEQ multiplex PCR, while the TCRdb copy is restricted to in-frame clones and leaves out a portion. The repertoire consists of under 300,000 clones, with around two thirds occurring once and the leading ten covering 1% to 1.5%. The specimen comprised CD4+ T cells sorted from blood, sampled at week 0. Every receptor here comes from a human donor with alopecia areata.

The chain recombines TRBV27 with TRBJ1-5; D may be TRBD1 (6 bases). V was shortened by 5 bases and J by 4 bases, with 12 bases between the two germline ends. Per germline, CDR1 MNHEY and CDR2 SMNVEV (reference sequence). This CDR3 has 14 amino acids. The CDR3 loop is CASSLGHPNQPQHF. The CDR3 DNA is TGTGCCAGCAGTCTGGGACATCCTAATCAGCCCCAGCATTTT.

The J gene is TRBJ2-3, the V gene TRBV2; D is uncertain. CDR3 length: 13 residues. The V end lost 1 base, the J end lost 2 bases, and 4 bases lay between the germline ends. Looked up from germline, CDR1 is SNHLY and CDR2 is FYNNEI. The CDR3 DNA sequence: TGTGCCAGCAGTGAAGAAGCCACAGATACGCAGTATTTT. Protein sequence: CASSEEATDTQYF. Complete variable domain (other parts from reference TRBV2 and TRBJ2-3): EPEVTQTPSHQVTQMGQEVILRCVPISNHLYFYWYRQILGQKVEFLVSFYNNEISEKSEIFDDQFSVERPDGSNFTLKIRSTKLEDSAMYFCASSEEATDTQYFGPGTRLTVL.

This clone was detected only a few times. The CDR3 spells CSVQQGRETQYF. As DNA, the CDR3 is TGCAGCGTTCAACAGGGGAGAGAGACCCAGTACTTC. The rearrangement uses TRBV29-1 and TRBJ2-5, with 7 bases that match TRBD1. With 5 bases clipped from V and 4 bases from J, the junction kept 4 bases outside the gene matches. Germline V CDR1 and CDR2: SQVTM, ANQGSEA. CDR3 length: 12 amino acids.

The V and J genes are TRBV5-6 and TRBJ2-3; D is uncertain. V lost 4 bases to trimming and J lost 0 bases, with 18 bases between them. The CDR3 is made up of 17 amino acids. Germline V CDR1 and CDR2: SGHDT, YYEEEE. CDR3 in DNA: TGTGCCAGCAGCGGAACCGGGCCTTCCCCTAGCACAGATACGCAGTATTTT. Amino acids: CASSGTGPSPSTDTQYF.

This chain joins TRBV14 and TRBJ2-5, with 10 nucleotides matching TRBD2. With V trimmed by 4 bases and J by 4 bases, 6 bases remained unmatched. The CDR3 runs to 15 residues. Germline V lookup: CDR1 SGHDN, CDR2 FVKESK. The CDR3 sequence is CASSLGLAEGETQYF. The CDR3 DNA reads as TGTGCCAGCAGCCTAGGACTAGCGGAAGGAGAGACCCAGTACTTC.

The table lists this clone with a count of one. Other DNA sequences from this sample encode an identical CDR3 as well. The CDR3 protein is CSVSLAGTTYEQYF. For the CDR3, the DNA is TGCAGCGTCTCTCTAGCGGGGACAACCTACGAGCAGTACTTC. V is TRBV29-1 and J is TRBJ2-7, with 9 bases lining up with TRBD2. V shed 6 bases and J 2 bases; nucleotides not matched to a gene: 8. The germline gives CDR1 SQVTM, CDR2 ANQGSEA. The CDR3 has 14 amino acids.

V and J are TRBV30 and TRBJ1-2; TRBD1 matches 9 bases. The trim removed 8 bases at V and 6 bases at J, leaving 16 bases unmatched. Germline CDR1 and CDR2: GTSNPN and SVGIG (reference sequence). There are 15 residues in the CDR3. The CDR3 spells CAHTGQGGPLDGYTF. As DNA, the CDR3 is TGTGCCCACACGGGACAGGGTGGCCCTCTTGATGGCTACACCTTC.

CDR3 nucleotides: TGTGCCAGCAGCGATCGGGACAACACCGGGGAGCTGTTTTTT. This translates into CASSDRDNTGELFF. This chain links TRBV7-3 with TRBJ2-2; D tentatively fits TRBD1 or TRBD2 (5 bases each). Trimming left V 5 bases short and J 2 bases short, with 9 bases between. In germline, CDR1 is SGHTA, CDR2 FQGTGA. The CDR3 covers 14 residues. The variable domain in full, completed from reference TRBV7-3 and TRBJ2-2, reads GAGVSQTPSNKVTEKGKYVELRCDPISGHTALYWYRQSLGQGPEFLIYFQGTGAADDSGLPNDRFFAVRPEGSVSTLKIQRTERGDSAVYLCASSDRDNTGELFFGEGSRLTVL.

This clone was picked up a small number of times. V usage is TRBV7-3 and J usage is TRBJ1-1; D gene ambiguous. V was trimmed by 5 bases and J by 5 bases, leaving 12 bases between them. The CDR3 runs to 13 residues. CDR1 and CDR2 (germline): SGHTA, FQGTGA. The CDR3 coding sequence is TGTGCCAGCAGCCAGAAACAGAAGACTGAAGCTTTCTTT. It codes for CASSQKQKTEAFF. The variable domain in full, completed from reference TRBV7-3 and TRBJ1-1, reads GAGVSQTPSNKVTEKGKYVELRCDPISGHTALYWYRQSLGQGPEFLIYFQGTGAADDSGLPNDRFFAVRPEGSVSTLKIQRTERGDSAVYLCASSQKQKTEAFFGQGTRLTVV.

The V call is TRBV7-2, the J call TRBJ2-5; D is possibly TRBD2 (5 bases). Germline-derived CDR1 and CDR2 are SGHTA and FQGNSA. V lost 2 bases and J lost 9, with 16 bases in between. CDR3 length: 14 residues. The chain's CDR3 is CASSLFGVTEAQYF. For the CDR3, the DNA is TGTGCCAGCAGCTTATTTGGGGTAACGGAGGCCCAGTACTTC.

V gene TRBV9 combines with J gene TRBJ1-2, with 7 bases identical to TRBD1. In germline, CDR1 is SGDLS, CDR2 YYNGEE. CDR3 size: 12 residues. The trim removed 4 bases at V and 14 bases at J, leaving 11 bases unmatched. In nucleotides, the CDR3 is TGTGCCAGCAGCCCGCACAACAGGGGAGGGACCTTC. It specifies CASSPHNRGGTF. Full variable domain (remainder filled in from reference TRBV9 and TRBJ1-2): DSGVTQTPKHLITATGQRVTLRCSPRSGDLSVYWYQQSLDQGLQFLIQYYNGEERAKGNILERFSAQQFPDLHSELNLSSLELGDSALYFCASSPHNRGGTFGSGTRLTVV.

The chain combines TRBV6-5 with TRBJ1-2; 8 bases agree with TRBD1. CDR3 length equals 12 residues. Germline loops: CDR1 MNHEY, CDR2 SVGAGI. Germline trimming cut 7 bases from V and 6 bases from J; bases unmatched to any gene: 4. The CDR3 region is CASTYRGNGYTF. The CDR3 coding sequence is TGTGCCAGCACCTACAGGGGGAATGGCTACACCTTC.

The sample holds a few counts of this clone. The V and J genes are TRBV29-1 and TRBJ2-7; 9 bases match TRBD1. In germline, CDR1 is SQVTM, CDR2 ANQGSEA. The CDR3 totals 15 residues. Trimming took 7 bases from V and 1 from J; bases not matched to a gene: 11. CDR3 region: CSGRFGTGISYEQYF. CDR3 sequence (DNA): TGCAGCGGCCGCTTCGGGACAGGGATATCCTACGAGCAGTACTTC.

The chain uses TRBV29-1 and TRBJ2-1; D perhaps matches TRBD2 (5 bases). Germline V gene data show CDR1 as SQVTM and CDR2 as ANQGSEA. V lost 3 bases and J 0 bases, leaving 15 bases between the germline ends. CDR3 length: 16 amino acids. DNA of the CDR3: TGCAGCGTTGAGTACGGTATTGGGAGCTCCTACAATGAGCAGTTCTTC. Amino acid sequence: CSVEYGIGSSYNEQFF.

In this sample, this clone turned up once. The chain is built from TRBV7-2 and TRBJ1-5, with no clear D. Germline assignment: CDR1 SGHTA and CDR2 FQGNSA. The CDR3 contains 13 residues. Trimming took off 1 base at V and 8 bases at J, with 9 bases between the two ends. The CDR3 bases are TGTGCCAGCAGCTTAGATCGGGAAGAGCCCCAGCATTTT. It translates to CASSLDREEPQHF.

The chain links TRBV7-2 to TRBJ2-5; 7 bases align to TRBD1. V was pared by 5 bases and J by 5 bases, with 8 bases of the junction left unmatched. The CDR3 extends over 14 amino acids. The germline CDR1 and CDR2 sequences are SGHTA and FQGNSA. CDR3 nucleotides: TGTGCCAGCAGCCCCGACAGGGCTGGTGAGACCCAGTACTTC. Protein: CASSPDRAGETQYF.

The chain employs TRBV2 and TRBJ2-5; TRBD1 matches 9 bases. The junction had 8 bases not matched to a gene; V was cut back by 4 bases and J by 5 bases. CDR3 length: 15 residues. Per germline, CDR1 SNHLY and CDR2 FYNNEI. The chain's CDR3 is CASSVRGQGWETQYF. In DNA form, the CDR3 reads TGTGCCAGCAGTGTAAGGGGACAGGGTTGGGAGACCCAGTACTTC.

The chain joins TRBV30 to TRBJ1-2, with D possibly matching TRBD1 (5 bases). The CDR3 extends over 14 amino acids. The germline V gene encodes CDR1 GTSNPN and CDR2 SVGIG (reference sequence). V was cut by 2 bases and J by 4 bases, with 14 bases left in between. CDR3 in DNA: TGTGCCTGGAGTTTGACAGCGAAGGTCTATGGCTACACCTTC. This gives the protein CAWSLTAKVYGYTF.

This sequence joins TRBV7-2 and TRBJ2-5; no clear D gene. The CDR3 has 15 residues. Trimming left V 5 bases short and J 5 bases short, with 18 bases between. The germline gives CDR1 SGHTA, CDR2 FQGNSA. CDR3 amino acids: CASSVGRPYLETQYF. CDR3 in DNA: TGTGCCAGCAGCGTCGGCCGGCCCTACCTTGAGACCCAGTACTTC.

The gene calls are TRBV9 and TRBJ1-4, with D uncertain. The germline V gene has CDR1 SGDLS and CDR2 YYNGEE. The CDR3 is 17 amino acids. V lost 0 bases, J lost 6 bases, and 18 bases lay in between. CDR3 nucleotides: TGTGCCAGCAGCGTAGCTATTCGGGAACTTGTATATGAAAAACTGTTTTTT. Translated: CASSVAIRELVYEKLFF.

The CDR3 DNA sequence: TGTGCCAGCAGCTCCCCCGGTCCTGCGGATACGCAGTATTTT. Its protein product is CASSSPGPADTQYF. The J gene is TRBJ2-3, the V gene TRBV5-8; D remains ambiguous. V was pared by 3 bases and J by 6 bases, with 14 bases between. CDR3 size: 14 residues. Per germline, CDR1 SGHTS and CDR2 YDEGEE. Full variable domain (missing parts from reference TRBV5-8 and TRBJ2-3): EAGVTQSPTHLIKTRGQQATLRCSPISGHTSVYWYQQALGLGLQFLLWYDEGEERNRGNFPPRFSGRQFPNYSSELNVNALELEDSALYLCASSSPGPADTQYFGPGTRLTVL.

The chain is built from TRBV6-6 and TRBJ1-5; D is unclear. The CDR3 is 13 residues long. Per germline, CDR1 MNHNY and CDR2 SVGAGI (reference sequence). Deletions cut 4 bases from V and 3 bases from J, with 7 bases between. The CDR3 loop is CASSWAVNQPQHF. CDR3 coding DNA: TGTGCCAGCAGTTGGGCCGTCAATCAGCCCCAGCATTTT.

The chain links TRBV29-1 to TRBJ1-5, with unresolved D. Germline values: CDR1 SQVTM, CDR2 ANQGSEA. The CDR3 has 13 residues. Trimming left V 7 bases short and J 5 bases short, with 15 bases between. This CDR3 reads CSAAAGGDQPQHF. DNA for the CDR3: TGCAGCGCCGCCGCAGGCGGGGATCAGCCCCAGCATTTT. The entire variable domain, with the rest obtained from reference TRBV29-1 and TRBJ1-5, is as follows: SAVISQKPSRDICQRGTSLTIQCQVDSQVTMMFWYRQQPGQSLTLIATANQGSEATYESGFVIDKFPISRPNLTFSTLTVSNMSPEDSSIYLCSAAAGGDQPQHFGDGTRLSIL.

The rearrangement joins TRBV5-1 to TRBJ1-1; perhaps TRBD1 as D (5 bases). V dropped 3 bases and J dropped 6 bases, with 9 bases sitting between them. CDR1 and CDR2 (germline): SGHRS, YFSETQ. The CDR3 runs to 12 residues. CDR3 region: CASSSQGSEAFF. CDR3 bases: TGCGCCAGCAGCTCTCAGGGATCTGAAGCTTTCTTT.

CDR3 in DNA: TGTGCCAGTAGTATGGCAGGGAATATCTACGAGCAGTACTTC. Residues: CASSMAGNIYEQYF. The chain uses TRBV19 and TRBJ2-7, with D perhaps TRBD1 (5 bases). The CDR3 loop spans 14 amino acids. V lost 3 bases and J 3 bases, leaving 12 bases between the germline ends. Germline-derived CDR1 and CDR2 are LNHDA and SQIVND (reference sequence).

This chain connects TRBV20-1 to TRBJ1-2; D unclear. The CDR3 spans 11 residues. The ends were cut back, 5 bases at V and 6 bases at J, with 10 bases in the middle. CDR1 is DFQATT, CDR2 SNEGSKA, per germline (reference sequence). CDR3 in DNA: TGCAGTGCTTTAGGACCGAATGGCTACACCTTC. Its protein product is CSALGPNGYTF.

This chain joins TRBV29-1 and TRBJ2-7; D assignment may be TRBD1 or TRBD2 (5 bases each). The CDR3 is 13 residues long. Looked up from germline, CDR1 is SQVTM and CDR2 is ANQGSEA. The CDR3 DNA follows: TGCAGGTCGGGGCAGACAACATCCTACGAGCAGTACTTC. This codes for CRSGQTTSYEQYF.

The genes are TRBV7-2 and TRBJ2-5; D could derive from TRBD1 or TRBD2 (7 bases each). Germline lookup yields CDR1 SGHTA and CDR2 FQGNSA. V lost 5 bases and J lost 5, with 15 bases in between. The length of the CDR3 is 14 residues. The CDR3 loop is CASSQNRGGETQYF. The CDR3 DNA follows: TGTGCCAGCAGCCAGAACAGGGGAGGGGAGACCCAGTACTTC. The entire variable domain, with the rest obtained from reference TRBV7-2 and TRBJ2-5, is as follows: GAGVSQSPSNKVTEKGKDVELRCDPISGHTALYWYRQSLGQGLEFLIYFQGNSAPDKSGLPSDRFSAERTGGSVSTLTIQRTQQEDSAVYLCASSQNRGGETQYFGPGTRLLVL.

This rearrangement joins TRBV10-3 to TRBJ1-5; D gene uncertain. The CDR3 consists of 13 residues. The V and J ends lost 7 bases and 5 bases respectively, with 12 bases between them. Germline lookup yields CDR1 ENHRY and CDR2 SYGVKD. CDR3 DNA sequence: TGTGCCATCACCTTACACCCGGATCAGCCCCAGCATTTT. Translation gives CAITLHPDQPQHF.

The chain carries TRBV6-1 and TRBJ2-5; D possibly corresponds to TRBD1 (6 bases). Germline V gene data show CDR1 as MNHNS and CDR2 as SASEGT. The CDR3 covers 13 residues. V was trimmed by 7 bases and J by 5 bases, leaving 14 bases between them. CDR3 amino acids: CASMIRGGETQYF. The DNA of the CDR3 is TGTGCCAGCATGATCAGGGGCGGGGAGACCCAGTACTTC.

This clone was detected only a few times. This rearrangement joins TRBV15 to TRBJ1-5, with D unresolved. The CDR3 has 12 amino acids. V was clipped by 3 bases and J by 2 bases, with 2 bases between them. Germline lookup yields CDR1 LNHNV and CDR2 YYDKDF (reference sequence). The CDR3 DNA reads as TGTGCCACCAGCAGGGGCAATCAGCCCCAGCATTTT. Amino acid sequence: CATSRGNQPQHF.